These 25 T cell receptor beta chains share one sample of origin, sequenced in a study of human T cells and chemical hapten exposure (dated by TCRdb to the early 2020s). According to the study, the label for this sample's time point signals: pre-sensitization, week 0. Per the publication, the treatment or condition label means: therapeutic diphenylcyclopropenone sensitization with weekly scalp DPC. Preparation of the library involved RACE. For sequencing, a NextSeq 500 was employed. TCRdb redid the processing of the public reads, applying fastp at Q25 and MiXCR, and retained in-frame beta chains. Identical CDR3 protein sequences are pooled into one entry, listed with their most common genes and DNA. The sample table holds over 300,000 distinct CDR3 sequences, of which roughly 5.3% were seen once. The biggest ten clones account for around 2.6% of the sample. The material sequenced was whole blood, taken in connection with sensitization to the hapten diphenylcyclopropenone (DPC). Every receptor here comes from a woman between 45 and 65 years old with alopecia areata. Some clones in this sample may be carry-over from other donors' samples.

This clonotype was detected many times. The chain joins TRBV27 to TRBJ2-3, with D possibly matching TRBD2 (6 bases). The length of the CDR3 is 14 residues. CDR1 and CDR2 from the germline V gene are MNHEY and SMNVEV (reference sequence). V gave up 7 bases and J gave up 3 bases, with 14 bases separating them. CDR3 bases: TGTGCCAGCACCCCCATTGGGGGGACAGATACGCAGTATTTT. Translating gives CASTPIGGTDTQYF.

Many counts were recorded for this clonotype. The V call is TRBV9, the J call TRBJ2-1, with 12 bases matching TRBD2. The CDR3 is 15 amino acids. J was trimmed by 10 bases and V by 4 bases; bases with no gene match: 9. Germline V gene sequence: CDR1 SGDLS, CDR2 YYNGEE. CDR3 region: CASSPRLAGEWEQFF. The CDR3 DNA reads TGTGCCAGCAGCCCTCGACTAGCGGGAGAGTGGGAGCAGTTCTTC.

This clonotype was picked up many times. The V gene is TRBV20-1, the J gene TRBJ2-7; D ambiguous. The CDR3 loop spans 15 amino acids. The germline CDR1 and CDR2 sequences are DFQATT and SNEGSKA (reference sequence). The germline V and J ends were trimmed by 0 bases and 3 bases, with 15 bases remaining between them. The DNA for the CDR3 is TGCAGTGCTAGAGATCGAGAACAGTTTTACTACGAGCAGTACTTC. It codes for CSARDREQFYYEQYF.

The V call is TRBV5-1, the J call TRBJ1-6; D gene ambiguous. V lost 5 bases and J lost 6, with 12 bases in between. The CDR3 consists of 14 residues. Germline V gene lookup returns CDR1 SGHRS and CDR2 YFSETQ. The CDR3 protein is CASSFDNPNSPLHF. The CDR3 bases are TGCGCCAGCAGTTTCGACAACCCTAATTCACCCCTCCACTTT.

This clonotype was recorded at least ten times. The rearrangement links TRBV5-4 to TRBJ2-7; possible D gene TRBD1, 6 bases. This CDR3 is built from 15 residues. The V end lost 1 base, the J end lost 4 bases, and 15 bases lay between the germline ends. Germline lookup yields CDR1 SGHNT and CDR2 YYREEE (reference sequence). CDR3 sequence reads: CASSLSTGERYEQYF. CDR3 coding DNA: TGTGCCAGCAGCTTGTCGACAGGTGAAAGGTACGAGCAGTACTTC.

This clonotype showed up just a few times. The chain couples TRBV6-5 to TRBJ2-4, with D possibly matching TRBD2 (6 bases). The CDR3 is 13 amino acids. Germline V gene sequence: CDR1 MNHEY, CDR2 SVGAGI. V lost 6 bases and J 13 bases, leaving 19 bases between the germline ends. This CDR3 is CASRPAGGGVQYF. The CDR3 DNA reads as TGTGCCAGCAGGCCCGCCGGAGGCGGGGTGCAGTACTTC.

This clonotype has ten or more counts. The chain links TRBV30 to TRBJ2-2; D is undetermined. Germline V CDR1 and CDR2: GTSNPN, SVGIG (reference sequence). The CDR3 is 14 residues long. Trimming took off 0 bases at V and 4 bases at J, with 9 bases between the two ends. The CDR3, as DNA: TGTGCCTGGAGTGTAGGGTCGTCCACCGGGGAGCTGTTTTTT. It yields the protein CAWSVGSSTGELFF.

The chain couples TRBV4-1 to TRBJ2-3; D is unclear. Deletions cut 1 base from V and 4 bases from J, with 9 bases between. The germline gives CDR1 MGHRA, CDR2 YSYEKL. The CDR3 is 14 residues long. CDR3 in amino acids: CASSQGTEADTQYF. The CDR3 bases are TGCGCCAGCAGCCAAGGCACCGAGGCAGATACGCAGTATTTT.

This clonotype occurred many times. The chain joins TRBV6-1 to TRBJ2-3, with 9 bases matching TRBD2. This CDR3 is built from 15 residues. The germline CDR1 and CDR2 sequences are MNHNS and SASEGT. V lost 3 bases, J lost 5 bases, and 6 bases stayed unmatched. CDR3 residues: CASSEGSGGQDTQYF. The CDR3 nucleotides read TGTGCCAGCAGTGAGGGAAGCGGGGGGCAAGATACGCAGTATTTT.

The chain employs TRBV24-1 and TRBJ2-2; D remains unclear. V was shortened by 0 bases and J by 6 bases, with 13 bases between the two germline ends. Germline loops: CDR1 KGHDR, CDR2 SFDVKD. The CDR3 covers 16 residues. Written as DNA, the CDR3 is TGTGCCACCAGTGATTTGTCTCGTGGTTACCCCGGGGAGCTGTTTTTT. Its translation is CATSDLSRGYPGELFF.

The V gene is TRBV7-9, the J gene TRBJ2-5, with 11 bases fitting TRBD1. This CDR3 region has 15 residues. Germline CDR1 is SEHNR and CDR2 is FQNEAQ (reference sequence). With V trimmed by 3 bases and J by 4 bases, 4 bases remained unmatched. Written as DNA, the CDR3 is TGTGCCAGCAGCTTCCCCGGGACAGGGGGAGAGACCCAGTACTTC. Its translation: CASSFPGTGGETQYF.

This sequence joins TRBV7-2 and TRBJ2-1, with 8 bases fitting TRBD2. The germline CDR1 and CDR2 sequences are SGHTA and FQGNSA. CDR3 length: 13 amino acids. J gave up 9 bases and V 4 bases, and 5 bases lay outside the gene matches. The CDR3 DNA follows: TGTGCCAGCAGCTATGGGACTAGTGGTGAGCAGTTCTTC. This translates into CASSYGTSGEQFF.

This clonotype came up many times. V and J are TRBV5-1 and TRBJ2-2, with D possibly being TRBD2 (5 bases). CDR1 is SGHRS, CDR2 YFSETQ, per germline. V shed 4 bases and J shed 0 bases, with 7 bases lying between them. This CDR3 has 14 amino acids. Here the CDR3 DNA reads TGCGCCAGCAGCCCGGGGACGAACACCGGGGAGCTGTTTTTT. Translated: CASSPGTNTGELFF.

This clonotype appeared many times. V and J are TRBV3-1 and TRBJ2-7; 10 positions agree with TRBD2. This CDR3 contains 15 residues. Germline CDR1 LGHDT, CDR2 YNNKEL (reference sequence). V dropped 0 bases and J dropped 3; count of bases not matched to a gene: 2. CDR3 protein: CASSQDSSGGYEQYF. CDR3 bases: TGTGCCAGCAGCCAAGATTCTAGCGGGGGCTACGAGCAGTACTTC.

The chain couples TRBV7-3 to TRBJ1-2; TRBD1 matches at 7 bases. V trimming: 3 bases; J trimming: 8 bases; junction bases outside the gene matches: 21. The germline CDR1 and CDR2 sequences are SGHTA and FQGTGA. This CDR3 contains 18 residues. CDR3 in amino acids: CASSLTAGTASRVGGYTF. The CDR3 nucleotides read TGTGCCAGCAGCTTGACGGCCGGGACAGCCTCCCGTGTGGGCGGCTACACCTTC.

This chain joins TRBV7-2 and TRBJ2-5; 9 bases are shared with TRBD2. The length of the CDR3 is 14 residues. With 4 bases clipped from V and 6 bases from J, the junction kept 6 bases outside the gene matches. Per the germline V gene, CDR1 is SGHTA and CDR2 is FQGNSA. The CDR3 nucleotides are TGTGCCAGCAGCTCCGGGACTAGCTACCAGACCCAGTACTTC. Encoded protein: CASSSGTSYQTQYF.

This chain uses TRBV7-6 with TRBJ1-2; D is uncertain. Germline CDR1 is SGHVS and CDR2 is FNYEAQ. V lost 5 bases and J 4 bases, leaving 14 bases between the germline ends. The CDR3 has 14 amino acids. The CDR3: CASSPTSKSYGYTF. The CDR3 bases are TGTGCCAGCAGCCCAACGAGTAAAAGCTATGGCTACACCTTC.

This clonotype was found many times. CDR3 sequence (DNA): TGTGCCAGCAGACCGACGGAGTACAATGAGCAGTTCTTC. This sequence encodes CASRPTEYNEQFF. The genes are TRBV12-3 or TRBV12-4 and TRBJ2-1; D is undetermined. Trimming removed 6 bases at V and 4 bases at J, with 10 bases between. The CDR3 runs 13 residues.

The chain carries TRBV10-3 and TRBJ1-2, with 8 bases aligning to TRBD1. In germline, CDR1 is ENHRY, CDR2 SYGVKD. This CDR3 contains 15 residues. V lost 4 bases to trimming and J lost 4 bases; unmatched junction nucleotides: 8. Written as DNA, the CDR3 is TGTGCCATCAGTGTGACTCAGGGGGCAAGCTATGGCTACACCTTC. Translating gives CAISVTQGASYGYTF.

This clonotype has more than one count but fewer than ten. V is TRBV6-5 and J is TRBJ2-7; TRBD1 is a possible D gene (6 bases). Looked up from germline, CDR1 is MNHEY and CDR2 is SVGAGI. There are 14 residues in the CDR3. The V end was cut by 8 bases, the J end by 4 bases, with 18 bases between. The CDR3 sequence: CASAVTGSSYEQYF. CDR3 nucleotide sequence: TGTGCCAGCGCCGTTACAGGGTCCTCGTACGAGCAGTACTTC.

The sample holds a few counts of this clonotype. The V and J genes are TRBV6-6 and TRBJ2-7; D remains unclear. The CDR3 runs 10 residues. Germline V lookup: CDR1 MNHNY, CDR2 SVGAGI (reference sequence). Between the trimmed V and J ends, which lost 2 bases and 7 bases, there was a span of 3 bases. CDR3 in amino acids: CASSYPEQYF. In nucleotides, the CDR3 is TGTGCCAGCAGTTACCCTGAGCAGTACTTC.

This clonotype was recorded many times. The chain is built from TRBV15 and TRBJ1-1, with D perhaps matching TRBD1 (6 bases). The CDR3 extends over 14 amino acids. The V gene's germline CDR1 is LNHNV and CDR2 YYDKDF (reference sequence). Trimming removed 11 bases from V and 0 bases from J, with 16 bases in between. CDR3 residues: CAAGRGQLNTEAFF. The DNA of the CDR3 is TGTGCCGCCGGGAGGGGACAATTGAACACTGAAGCTTTCTTT.

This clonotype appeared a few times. This CDR3 reads CSASPGVTDTQYF. The CDR3 bases are TGCAGTGCGAGCCCAGGGGTCACAGATACGCAGTATTTT. The chain has TRBV20-1 and TRBJ2-3; possible D gene TRBD1, 6 bases. Trimming shortened V by 6 bases and J by 2 bases, and 12 bases separated the two germline ends. The CDR3 runs to 13 residues. The germline V gene encodes CDR1 DFQATT and CDR2 SNEGSKA (reference sequence).

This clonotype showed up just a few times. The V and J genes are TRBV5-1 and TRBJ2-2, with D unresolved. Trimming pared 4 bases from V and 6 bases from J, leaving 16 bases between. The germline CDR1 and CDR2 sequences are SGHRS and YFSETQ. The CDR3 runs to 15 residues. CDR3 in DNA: TGCGCCAGCAGCCCGGACCCGCCCGGCGCCGGGGAGCTGTTTTTT. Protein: CASSPDPPGAGELFF.

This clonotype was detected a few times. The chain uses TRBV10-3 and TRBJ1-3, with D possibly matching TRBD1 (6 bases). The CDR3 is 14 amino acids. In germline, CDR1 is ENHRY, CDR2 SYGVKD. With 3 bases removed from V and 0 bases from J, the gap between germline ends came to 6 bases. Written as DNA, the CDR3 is TGTGCCATCAGTGAAGGGGGCTCTGGAAACACCATATATTTT. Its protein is CAISEGGSGNTIYF.